The clone carrying this T cell receptor (beta chain) was picked up a small number of times. Antigen specificity is unknown. The V and J ends lost 0 bases and 5 bases respectively, with 8 bases between them. Germline V gene data show CDR1 as SGHRS and CDR2 as YFSETQ. The CDR3 length is 13 residues. The data derive from a study of post-analysis software for immune sequencing data. Study results and caveats: Normalized Chao1 diversity was significantly reduced in patients versus controls. Comparison of patients with controls showed five TRBV segments more frequent in patients, TRBV5-6, TRBV5-1 and TRBV20-1 among them.

The TCR beta cDNA libraries carried unique molecular identifiers. In TCRdb, the PCR reads were re-called with MiXCR into one record per CDR3 protein. This repertoire shows about 810,000 distinct CDR3 sequences, approximately 53% found once; its top ten account for approximately 4.2%. Source material: blood. The TCR comes from a girl aged 5-17 years with multiple sclerosis. V gene TRBV5-1 combines with J gene TRBJ2-5, with unresolved D. The CDR3 spells CASSLGSRETQYF. CDR3 DNA sequence: TGCGCCAGCAGCTTGGGTAGCAGGGAGACCCAGTACTTC.